This T cell receptor beta chain was sequenced during a study of untreated major depressive disorder. Notes on the study in general: Three preselected Vbeta families were the sole sequencing comparisons. Compared with controls, depressed patients showed more TRBV05-01 (Vbeta 5.1) usage in CD4+ T cells. Private clones made up every subject's top five TRBV05-01 clones.

Among patients, depression was moderate to severe. Donors lacked major illness, comorbidities, regular medication, drug use, or heavy drinking. Method: immunoSEQ multiplex PCR; TCRdb's copy keeps in-frame clones and lacks some. In the table there are more than 10,000 clones, approximately 90% of which are singletons. Turning to this clone: Its specificity is not known.

This CDR3 comprises 15 residues. Trimming stripped 0 bases from V and 3 bases from J, with 12 bases between. The germline V gene encodes CDR1 MNHEY and CDR2 SVGAGI. The source material was CD4+ T cells from PBMCs. J is TRBJ2-7 and V is TRBV6-5, with a weak D call TRBD2 (6 bases). This clonotype was obtained from a woman aged 25 to 45 with major depressive disorder. CDR3 sequence reads: CASSYSMGGIYEQYF. In nucleotides, the CDR3 is TGTGCCAGCAGTTACTCGATGGGGGGAATCTACGAGCAGTACTTC.